Shown below are 2 T cell receptor beta chains from a single sample sequenced in a study of early T cells in non-severe SARS-CoV-2 infection. TCRdb used MiXCR to reprocess the 5' RACE reads, holding one entry per CDR3 protein. In the table there are about 63,000 distinct CDR3 sequences, about an eighth of which are singletons. The material sequenced was whole blood. The receptors here all came from an adult who was a healthcare worker with PCR-confirmed SARS-CoV-2 infection or an uninfected control (not recorded which).

This chain links TRBV12-3 or TRBV12-4 with TRBJ1-6, with a tentative D call TRBD1 (5 bases). The CDR3 is 13 amino acids. V was clipped by 5 bases and J by 8 bases, with 10 bases between them. The CDR3 region is CASSRTGDSPLHF. The CDR3, as DNA: TGTGCCAGCAGTCGGACGGGGGATTCACCCCTCCACTTT.

This clonotype was counted ten times or more. This rearrangement joins TRBV7-6 to TRBJ2-1; D call uncertain. V dropped 4 bases and J dropped 6 bases, with 19 bases sitting between them. From germline, CDR1 is SGHVS and CDR2 FNYEAQ. This CDR3 is built from 16 residues. The CDR3 region is CASSYSRTKLVNEQFF. In nucleotides, the CDR3 is TGTGCCAGCAGCTATTCGAGGACGAAATTAGTCAATGAGCAGTTCTTC. The whole variable domain, filled in from reference TRBV7-6 and TRBJ2-1, reads GAGVSQSPRYKVTKRGQDVALRCDPISGHVSLYWYRQALGQGPEFLTYFNYEAQQDKSGLPNDRFSAERPEGSISTLTIQRTEQRDSAMYRCASSYSRTKLVNEQFFGPGTRLTVL.